One and the same sample provided the 20 T cell receptor beta chains below, sequenced in a study of blood T cell repertoires in COVID-19. Profiled with immunoSEQ multiplex PCR; TCRdb holds only in-frame clones, not every one. The sample consists of some 67,000 clones, 80% to 90% of them appearing once. The sample taken for sequencing was peripheral blood. The receptors shown here come from a man aged 45-65 years with active COVID-19.

V gene TRBV29-1 combines with J gene TRBJ1-6; TRBD1 agrees at 11 bases. The CDR3 contains 14 residues. The trim removed 6 bases at V and 7 bases at J, leaving 5 bases unmatched. Germline CDR1 SQVTM, CDR2 ANQGSEA. CDR3 sequence: CSVRTGGVNSPLHF. The DNA of the CDR3 is TGCAGCGTAAGGACAGGGGGCGTGAATTCACCCCTCCACTTT.

This rearrangement joins TRBV27 to TRBJ2-2, with D tentatively TRBD1 (5 bases). Looked up from germline, CDR1 is MNHEY and CDR2 is SMNVEV (reference sequence). CDR3 length equals 13 residues. Between the trimmed V and J ends, which lost 6 bases and 1 base, there was a span of 6 bases. The CDR3, as DNA: TGTGCCAGCAGAGGACAGAACACCGGGGAGCTGTTTTTT. Translating gives CASRGQNTGELFF.

This clone was found once. This chain uses TRBV18 with TRBJ1-1, with 11 bases lining up with TRBD1. Germline V gene sequence: CDR1 KGHSH, CDR2 LQKENI. V dropped 3 bases and J dropped 7; count of bases not matched to a gene: 7. The CDR3 is 15 residues long. CDR3 sequence: CASSPRTGGRIEAFF. The CDR3 DNA reads TGTGCCAGCTCACCTCGGACAGGGGGCAGGATTGAAGCTTTCTTT.

This chain connects TRBV10-2 to TRBJ1-1, with a tentative D call TRBD1 (6 bases). The CDR3 is 12 amino acids. Germline-derived CDR1 and CDR2 are WSHSY and SAAADI. The V end was cut by 8 bases, the J end by 5 bases, with 12 bases between. The DNA of the CDR3 is TGCGCCAGCGCAGGGGTAAGGACTGAAGCTTTCTTT. It encodes CASAGVRTEAFF.

This chain links TRBV5-6 with TRBJ2-3; tentative D call: TRBD2 (5 bases). Trimming took off 5 bases at V and 1 base at J, with 8 bases between the two ends. Germline CDR1 is SGHDT and CDR2 is YYEEEE. This CDR3 contains 13 residues. The CDR3 sequence: CASRREGTDTQYF. The CDR3 DNA sequence: TGTGCCAGCAGGAGGGAAGGCACAGATACGCAGTATTTT.

The chain joins TRBV19 to TRBJ1-5; D is unclear. CDR3 size: 16 residues. CDR1 LNHDA and CDR2 SQIVND come from the germline V gene (reference sequence). Trimming pared 5 bases from V and 0 bases from J, leaving 14 bases between. The CDR3 reads CASSPEGIDSNQPQHF. The CDR3 DNA sequence: TGTGCCAGTAGTCCGGAGGGCATAGATAGCAATCAGCCCCAGCATTTT.

This clone has only one observation. This chain uses TRBV7-3 with TRBJ2-3, with TRBD1 as a possible D gene (8 bases). Germline V gives CDR1 SGHTA, CDR2 FQGTGA. The CDR3 is 16 amino acids. The V end was cut by 4 bases, the J end by 4 bases, with 18 bases between. DNA for the CDR3: TGTGCCAGCAGCTCCTCGTGGACAGGGAGGGCAGATACGCAGTATTTT. Translated, it gives CASSSSWTGRADTQYF.

The V gene is TRBV7-9, the J gene TRBJ2-2; 9 nucleotides align to TRBD1. The trim removed 5 bases at V and 1 base at J, leaving 2 bases unmatched. This CDR3 contains 15 residues. Germline V gene lookup returns CDR1 SEHNR and CDR2 FQNEAQ (reference sequence). CDR3 loop: CASSTGQGNTGELFF. Written as DNA, the CDR3 is TGTGCCAGCAGCACGGGACAGGGGAACACCGGGGAGCTGTTTTTT. The full variable domain, in which reference TRBV7-9 and TRBJ2-2 provide the parts outside the CDR3, is DTGVSQNPRHKITKRGQNVTFRCDPISEHNRLYWYRQTLGQGPEFLTYFQNEAQLEKSRLLSDRFSAERPKGSFSTLEIQRTEQGDSAMYLCASSTGQGNTGELFFGEGSRLTVL.

The chain has TRBV4-3 and TRBJ2-1; possibly TRBD2 for D (6 bases). The CDR3 sequence is 13 residues long. CDR1 is LGHNA and CDR2 is YSLEER in the germline V gene. The V and J ends lost 0 bases and 8 bases respectively, with 8 bases between them. CDR3 in amino acids: CASSQEAGYEQFF. CDR3 nucleotides: TGCGCCAGCAGCCAAGAGGCGGGGTATGAGCAGTTCTTC.

The chain links TRBV18 to TRBJ2-1; D remains unclear. Germline V gene sequence: CDR1 KGHSH, CDR2 LQKENI. Trimming left V 1 base short and J 0 bases short, with 7 bases between. The CDR3 has 15 residues. This CDR3 is CASSPLRSSYNEQFF. The CDR3 DNA sequence: TGTGCCAGCTCACCACTCAGAAGCTCCTACAATGAGCAGTTCTTC.

The CDR3 coding sequence is TGCGCCAGCAGCTTGGTTGCAGCGAGCTCTGGAAACACCATATATTTT. Its protein is CASSLVAASSGNTIYF. This chain uses TRBV5-1 with TRBJ1-3, with D unresolved. V lost 0 bases and J lost 0, with 10 bases in between. This CDR3 is built from 16 residues. Germline CDR1 is SGHRS and CDR2 is YFSETQ. Full variable domain (rest looked up from reference TRBV5-1 and TRBJ1-3): KAGVTQTPRYLIKTRGQQVTLSCSPISGHRSVSWYQQTPGQGLQFLFEYFSETQRNKGNFPGRFSGRQFSNSRSEMNVSTLELGDSALYLCASSLVAASSGNTIYFGEGSWLTVV.

The V gene is TRBV5-6, the J gene TRBJ1-4, with D possibly being TRBD1 (6 bases). This CDR3 spans 11 amino acids. V was cut by 5 bases and J by 11 bases, with 10 bases left in between. In germline, CDR1 is SGHDT, CDR2 YYEEEE. The CDR3 reads CASSYGQKLFF. In DNA, the CDR3 is TGTGCCAGCAGTTATGGACAGAAACTGTTTTTT. Full variable domain (missing parts from reference TRBV5-6 and TRBJ1-4): DAGVTQSPTHLIKTRGQQVTLRCSPKSGHDTVSWYQQALGQGPQFIFQYYEEEERQRGNFPDRFSGHQFPNYSSELNVNALLLGDSALYLCASSYGQKLFFGSGTQLSVL.

This chain joins TRBV7-3 and TRBJ2-5, with D possibly matching TRBD1 (5 bases). CDR3 length equals 13 residues. Germline V gene data show CDR1 as SGHTA and CDR2 as FQGTGA. V gave up 5 bases and J gave up 5 bases, with 12 bases separating them. The CDR3 DNA follows: TGTGCCAGCAGCCCGACAGTCATGGAGACCCAGTACTTC. This encodes CASSPTVMETQYF.

The chain carries TRBV10-1 and TRBJ2-1; TRBD2 aligns across 7 bases. With V trimmed by 2 bases and J by 9 bases, 16 bases remained unmatched. This CDR3 spans 17 amino acids. Germline values: CDR1 WNHNN, CDR2 SYGVQD (reference sequence). The DNA for the CDR3 is TGCGCCAGCAGTGAGCCGCCAGGGAGGGGAAGATTGGGTGAGCAGTTCTTC. It yields the protein CASSEPPGRGRLGEQFF.

This chain links TRBV11-2 with TRBJ2-7, with 9 nucleotides matching TRBD2. The CDR3 consists of 16 residues. V lost 1 base and J lost 0; bases outside the gene matches: 4. The V gene's germline CDR1 is SGHAT and CDR2 FQNNGV. This chain's CDR3 is CASSLGPSGTSYEQYF. CDR3 DNA: TGTGCCAGCAGCTTAGGGCCTAGCGGGACCTCCTACGAGCAGTACTTC.

The chain's CDR3 is CASSSPRGRGYTF. The DNA of the CDR3 is TGTGCCAGCAGTTCTCCCAGGGGGCGTGGCTACACCTTC. The chain joins TRBV7-2 to TRBJ1-2; 8 bases fit TRBD1. Germline lookup yields CDR1 SGHTA and CDR2 FQGNSA. The CDR3 consists of 13 residues. V trimming: 6 bases; J trimming: 7 bases; junction bases outside the gene matches: 7. The full variable domain, in which reference TRBV7-2 and TRBJ1-2 provide the parts outside the CDR3, is GAGVSQSPSNKVTEKGKDVELRCDPISGHTALYWYRQSLGQGLEFLIYFQGNSAPDKSGLPSDRFSAERTGGSVSTLTIQRTQQEDSAVYLCASSSPRGRGYTFGSGTRLTVV.

This clone was recorded only once. The J gene is TRBJ2-3, the V gene TRBV28, with 9 bases lining up with TRBD1. The V gene end was trimmed by 2 bases and the J gene end by 2 bases; junction bases not matched to a gene: 11. The CDR3 has 18 amino acids. Per germline, CDR1 MDHEN and CDR2 SYDVKM. The DNA for the CDR3 is TGTGCCAGCAGTTTAACGAACCGGGACAGGGCCAACACAGATACGCAGTATTTT. This translates into CASSLTNRDRANTDTQYF. The full variable domain, its missing parts supplied by reference TRBV28 and TRBJ2-3, is DVKVTQSSRYLVKRTGEKVFLECVQDMDHENMFWYRQDPGLGLRLIYFSYDVKMKEKGDIPEGYSVSREKKERFSLILESASTNQTSMYLCASSLTNRDRANTDTQYFGPGTRLTVL.

This CDR3 reads CATSRAPTGGSTDTQYF. In DNA form, the CDR3 reads TGTGCCACCAGCAGAGCTCCGACGGGGGGGAGTACAGATACGCAGTATTTT. This chain uses TRBV15 with TRBJ2-3, with 8 nucleotides matching TRBD2. Trimming at V came to 1 base and at J to 3 bases, leaving 9 bases not matched to a gene. Germline-derived CDR1 and CDR2 are LNHNV and YYDKDF (reference sequence). The CDR3 is 17 amino acids. The variable domain in full, with the rest retrieved from reference TRBV15 and TRBJ2-3, is DAMVIQNPRYQVTQFGKPVTLSCSQTLNHNVMYWYQQKSSQAPKLLFHYYDKDFNNEADTPDNFQSRRPNTSFCFLDIRSPGLGDTAMYLCATSRAPTGGSTDTQYFGPGTRLTVL.

As for this clone: The junction does not match germline at one end; this may be a read error. This chain uses TRBV6-6 with TRBJ1-2; D perhaps matches TRBD1 (6 bases). Looked up from germline, CDR1 is MNHNY and CDR2 is SVGAGI (reference sequence). This CDR3 is 12 amino acids long. The CDR3 here is CASRQGSMATFF. The CDR3 DNA is TGTGCCAGCAGACAGGGCTCTATGGCTACATTTTTC.

The chain recombines TRBV28 with TRBJ2-6; 7 nucleotides agree with TRBD1. The V segment lost 6 bases and the J segment 5 bases; nucleotides outside the gene matches: 16. The CDR3 contains 18 residues. In germline, CDR1 is MDHEN, CDR2 SYDVKM. CDR3 DNA: TGTGCCAGCAGCCGAGGGACAGAAAGGGCGAGCTGGGCCAACGTCCTGACTTTC. It codes for CASSRGTERASWANVLTF.